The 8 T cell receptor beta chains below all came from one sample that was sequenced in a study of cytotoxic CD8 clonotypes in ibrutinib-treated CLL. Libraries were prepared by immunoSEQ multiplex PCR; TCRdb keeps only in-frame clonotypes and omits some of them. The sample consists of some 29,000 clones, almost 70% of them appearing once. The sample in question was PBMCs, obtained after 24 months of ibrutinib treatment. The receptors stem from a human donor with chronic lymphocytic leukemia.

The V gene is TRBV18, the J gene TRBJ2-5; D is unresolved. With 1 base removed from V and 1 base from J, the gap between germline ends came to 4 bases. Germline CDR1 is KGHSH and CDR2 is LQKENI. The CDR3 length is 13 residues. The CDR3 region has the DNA TGTGCCAGCTCACCACTTGCCCAAGAGACCCAGTACTTC. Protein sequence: CASSPLAQETQYF.

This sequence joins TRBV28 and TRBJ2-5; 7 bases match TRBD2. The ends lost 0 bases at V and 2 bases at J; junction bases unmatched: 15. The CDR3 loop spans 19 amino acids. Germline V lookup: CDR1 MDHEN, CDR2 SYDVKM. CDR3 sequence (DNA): TGTGCCAGCAGTTTATGGGCCCCCGGGAGCGGGGTAACTCAAGAGACCCAGTACTTC. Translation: CASSLWAPGSGVTQETQYF.

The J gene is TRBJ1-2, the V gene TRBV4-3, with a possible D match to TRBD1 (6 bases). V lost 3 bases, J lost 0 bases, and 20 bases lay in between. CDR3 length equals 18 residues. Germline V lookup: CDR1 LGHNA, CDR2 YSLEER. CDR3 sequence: CASSQNAQGFRANYGYTF. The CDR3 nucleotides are TGCGCCAGCAGCCAGAATGCACAGGGCTTTCGAGCTAACTATGGCTACACCTTC.

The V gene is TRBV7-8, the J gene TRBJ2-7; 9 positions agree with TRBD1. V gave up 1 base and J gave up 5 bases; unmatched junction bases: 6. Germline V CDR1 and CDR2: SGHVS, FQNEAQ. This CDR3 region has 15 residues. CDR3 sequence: CASSLGQGVLDEQYF. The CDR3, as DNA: TGTGCCAGCAGCTTAGGACAGGGGGTATTGGACGAGCAGTACTTC. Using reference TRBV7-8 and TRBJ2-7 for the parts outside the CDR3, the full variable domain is GAGVSQSPRYKVAKRGQDVALRCDPISGHVSLFWYQQALGQGPEFLTYFQNEAQLDKSGLPSDRFFAERPEGSVSTLKIQRTQQEDSAVYLCASSLGQGVLDEQYFGPGTRLTVT.

The CDR3 DNA sequence: TGTGCCTGGAAGCGGGCTTGGGAGCAGTACTTC. Protein sequence: CAWKRAWEQYF. The chain combines TRBV30 with TRBJ2-7; possibly TRBD2 for D (6 bases). Germline loops: CDR1 GTSNPN, CDR2 SVGIG (reference sequence). Trimming removed 4 bases from V and 7 bases from J, with 11 bases in between. The CDR3 runs to 11 residues.

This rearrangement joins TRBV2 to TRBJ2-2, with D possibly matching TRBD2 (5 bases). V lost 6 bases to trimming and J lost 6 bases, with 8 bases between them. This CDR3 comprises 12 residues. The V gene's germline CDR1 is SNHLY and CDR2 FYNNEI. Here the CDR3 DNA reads TGTGCCAGCAGGACACTAGCCGGGGAGCTGTTTTTT. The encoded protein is CASRTLAGELFF. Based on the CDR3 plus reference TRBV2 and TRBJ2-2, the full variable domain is EPEVTQTPSHQVTQMGQEVILRCVPISNHLYFYWYRQILGQKVEFLVSFYNNEISEKSEIFDDQFSVERPDGSNFTLKIRSTKLEDSAMYFCASRTLAGELFFGEGSRLTVL.

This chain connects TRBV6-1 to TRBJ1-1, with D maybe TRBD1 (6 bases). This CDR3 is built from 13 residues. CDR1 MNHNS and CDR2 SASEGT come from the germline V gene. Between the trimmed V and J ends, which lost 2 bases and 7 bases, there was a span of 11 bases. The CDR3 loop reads CASSERRGSEAFF. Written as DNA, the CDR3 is TGTGCCAGCAGTGAAAGGAGGGGGAGTGAAGCTTTCTTT.

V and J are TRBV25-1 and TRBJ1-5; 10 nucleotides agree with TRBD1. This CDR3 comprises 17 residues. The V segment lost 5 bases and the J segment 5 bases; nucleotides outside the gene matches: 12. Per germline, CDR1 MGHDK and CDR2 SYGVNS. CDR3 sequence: CASSRNWGQGTHQPQHF. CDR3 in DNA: TGTGCCAGCAGTAGAAATTGGGGACAGGGGACCCATCAGCCCCAGCATTTT.